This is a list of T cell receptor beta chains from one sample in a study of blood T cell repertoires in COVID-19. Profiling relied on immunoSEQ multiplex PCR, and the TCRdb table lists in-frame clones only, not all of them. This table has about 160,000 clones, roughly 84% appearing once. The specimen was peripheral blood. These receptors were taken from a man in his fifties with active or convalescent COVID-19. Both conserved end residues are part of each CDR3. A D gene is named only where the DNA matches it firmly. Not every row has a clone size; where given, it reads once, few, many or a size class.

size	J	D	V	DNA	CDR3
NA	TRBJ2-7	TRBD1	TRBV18	TGTGCCAGCTCACCACTAGCCGGGACAGCCGACTACGAGCAGTACTTC	CASSPLAGTADYEQYF
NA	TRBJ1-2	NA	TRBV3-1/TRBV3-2	TGTGCCAGCAGCCAAGCGCTGGGGGCGTTTTACTATGGCTACACCTTC	CASSQALGAFYYGYTF
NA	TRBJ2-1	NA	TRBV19	TGTGCCAGTAGTATAGCAGCGGCTTCCTACAATGAGCAGTTCTTC	CASSIAAASYNEQFF
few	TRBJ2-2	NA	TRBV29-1	TGCAGCGCTCTAGACTCGACCGGGGAGCTGTTTTTT	CSALDSTGELFF
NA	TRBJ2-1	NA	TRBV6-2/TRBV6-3	TGTGCCAGCAGTTACTTCGGGGATGAGCAGTTCTTC	CASSYFGDEQFF
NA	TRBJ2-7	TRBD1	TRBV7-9	TGTGCCAGCAGCACTAGAATCGCCGGCGCGCGGACAGGAGCCCGTATTATCCATTTC	CASSTRIAGARTGARIIHF
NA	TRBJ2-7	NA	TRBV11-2	TGTGCCAGCAGCAAGAGGTCCTACGAGCAGTACTTC	CASSKRSYEQYF
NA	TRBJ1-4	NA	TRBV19	TGTGCCATTTCAACAGGGTTGGCCCCCTTTGGTGAAAAACTGTTTTTT	CAISTGLAPFGEKLFF
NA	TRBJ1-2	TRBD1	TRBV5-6	TGTGCCAGCAGCTTAGGGACAGAGAACTATGGCTACACCTTC	CASSLGTENYGYTF
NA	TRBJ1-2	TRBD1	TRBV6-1	TGTGCCAGCAGTGAAGTGAATCAGGGGGCAAGCTATGGCTACACCTTC	CASSEVNQGASYGYTF
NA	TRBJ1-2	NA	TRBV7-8	TGTGCCAGCAGCCAAACTGGAGGTGCCTATGGCTACACCTTC	CASSQTGGAYGYTF
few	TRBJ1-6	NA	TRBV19	TGTGCCAGTAGCTCACACAAGGTGGGCAATTCACCCCTCCACTTT	CASSSHKVGNSPLHF
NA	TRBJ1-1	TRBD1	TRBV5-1	TGCGCCAGCAGTCTGACAGGGTTAGTGACTGAAGCTTTCTTT	CASSLTGLVTEAFF
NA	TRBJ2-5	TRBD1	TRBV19	TGTGCCAGCTCATACAGGGGGAGAGAGACCCAGTACTTC	CASSYRGRETQYF
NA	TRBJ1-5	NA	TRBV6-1	TGTGCCAGCAGTGAAGCGTCATCGAGAGCTCAGCCCCAGCATTTT	CASSEASSRAQPQHF
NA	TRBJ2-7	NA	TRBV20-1	TGCAGTGCGGGACTTGCCTACGAGCAGTACTTC	CSAGLAYEQYF
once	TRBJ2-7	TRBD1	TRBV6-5	TGTGCCAGCAGCCCCCGACAGGGCCGGGTGGCCGAGCAGTACTTC	CASSPRQGRVAEQYF
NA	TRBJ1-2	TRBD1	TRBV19	TGTGCCAGTAGTGTCCCGGGACAGATTAACTATGGCTACACCTTC	CASSVPGQINYGYTF
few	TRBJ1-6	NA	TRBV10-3	TGTGCCATCAGTGAGTCGACCTCAACGGTGAGGGTAAATTCACCCCTCCACTTT	CAISESTSTVRVNSPLHF
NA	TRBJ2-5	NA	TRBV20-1	TGCAGTGCCAGTCGGGACACCCAAGAGACCCAGTACTTC	CSASRDTQETQYF
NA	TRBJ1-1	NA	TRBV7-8	TGTGCCAGCAGCCCAATCTCGACTACACAACACACTGAAGCTTTCTTT	CASSPISTTQHTEAFF
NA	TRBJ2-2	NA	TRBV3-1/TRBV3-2	TGTGCCCCGTCTGGGGCGAATGCGAACACCGGGGAGCTGTTTTTT	CAPSGANANTGELFF
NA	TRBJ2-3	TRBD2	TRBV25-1	TGTGCCAGCAGTGAACCTAGCGGGGGGAGCACAGATACGCAGTATTTT	CASSEPSGGSTDTQYF
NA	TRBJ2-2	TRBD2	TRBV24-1	TGTGCCACCAGTGGCCAAACTAGCGGGAGGGCCTTCGGGGAGCTGTTTTTT	CATSGQTSGRAFGELFF
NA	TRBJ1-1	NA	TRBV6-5	TGTGCCAGCGGGGAGGGGACAACTGAAGCTTTCTTT	CASGEGTTEAFF
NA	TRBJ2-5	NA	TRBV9	TGTGCCAGCAGCGTAGGAGCTAGCGCACAAGAGACCCAGTACTTC	CASSVGASAQETQYF
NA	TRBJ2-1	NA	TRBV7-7	TGTGCTAGCAGCCCAGGGGGGAACAATGAGCAGTTCTTC	CASSPGGNNEQFF
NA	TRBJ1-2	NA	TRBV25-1	TGTGCCAGCAGTGCAGGATTTTTTTCTGGCGGCTACACCTTC	CASSAGFFSGGYTF
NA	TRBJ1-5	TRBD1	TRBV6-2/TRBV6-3	TGTGCCAGCAGTCGGGACAGGGAAGGTCAGCCCCAGCATTTT	CASSRDREGQPQHF
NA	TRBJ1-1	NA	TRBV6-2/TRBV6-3	TGTGCCAGCAGTTATAAAGGTAGCTACTGGACAGCCCCCGAAGTGAACACTGAAGCTTTCTTT	CASSYKGSYWTAPEVNTEAFF
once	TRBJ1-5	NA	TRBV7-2	TGTGCCAGCAGCTTAATAGGGGATCAGCCCCAGCATTTT	CASSLIGDQPQHF
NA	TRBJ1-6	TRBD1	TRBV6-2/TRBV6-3	TGTGCCAGCAGTTACGCGAGGGGGACAGCCTTTTCACCCCTCCACTTT	CASSYARGTAFSPLHF
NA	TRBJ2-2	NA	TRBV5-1	TGCGCCAGCAGCTTAAAGGGGGTTGCAAACGGGGAGCTGTTTTTT	CASSLKGVANGELFF
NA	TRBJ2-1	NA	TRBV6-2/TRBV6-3	TGTGCCAGCAGTTTCGACAATGAGCAGTTCTTC	CASSFDNEQFF
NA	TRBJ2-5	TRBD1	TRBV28	TGTGCCAGCACGCCAGGGGGCGCGCGGGTTTGGGGGGAGACCCAGTACTTC	CASTPGGARVWGETQYF
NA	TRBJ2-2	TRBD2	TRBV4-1	TGCGCCAGCAGCCATGGACTAGCGGGGCTGAACACCGGGGAGCTGTTTTTT	CASSHGLAGLNTGELFF
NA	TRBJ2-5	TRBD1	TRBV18	TGTGCCAGCTCACCCGGGACAGGGGGCCAAGAGACCCAGTACTTC	CASSPGTGGQETQYF
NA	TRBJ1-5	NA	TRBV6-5	TGTGCCAGCAGACACAGAGATCAGCCCCAGCATTTT	CASRHRDQPQHF
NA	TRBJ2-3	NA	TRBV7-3	TGTGCCAGCAGTATAGATTCGGATACGCAGTATTTT	CASSIDSDTQYF
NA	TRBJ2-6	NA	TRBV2	TGTGCCAGCAACAAAGACTACTCTGGGGCCAACGTCCTGACTTTC	CASNKDYSGANVLTF
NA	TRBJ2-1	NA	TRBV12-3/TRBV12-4	TGTGCCACAGGGGCAGGCTCCTACAATGAGCAGTTCTTC	CATGAGSYNEQFF
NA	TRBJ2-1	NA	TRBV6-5	TGTGCCAGCAGCGGGAAGCCCCGAGGTGAGCAGTTCTTC	CASSGKPRGEQFF
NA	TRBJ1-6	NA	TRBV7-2	TGTGCCAGCAGAGGGGGAAAATCACCCCTCCACTTT	CASRGGKSPLHF
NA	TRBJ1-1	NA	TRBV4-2	TGTGCCAGCAGCCAAGGGCAGGGCGGTGGCACTGAAGCTTTCTTT	CASSQGQGGGTEAFF
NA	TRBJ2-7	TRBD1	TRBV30	TGTGCCTGGACCCGGGACAGCTACGAGCAGTACTTC	CAWTRDSYEQYF
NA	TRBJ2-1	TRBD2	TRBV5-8	TGTGCCAGCAGCTCCAGACTAGCGGGGGGGTATGAGCAGTTCTTC	CASSSRLAGGYEQFF
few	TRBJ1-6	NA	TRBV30	TGTGCCCGTTCCTCCTATAATTCACCCCTCCACTTT	CARSSYNSPLHF